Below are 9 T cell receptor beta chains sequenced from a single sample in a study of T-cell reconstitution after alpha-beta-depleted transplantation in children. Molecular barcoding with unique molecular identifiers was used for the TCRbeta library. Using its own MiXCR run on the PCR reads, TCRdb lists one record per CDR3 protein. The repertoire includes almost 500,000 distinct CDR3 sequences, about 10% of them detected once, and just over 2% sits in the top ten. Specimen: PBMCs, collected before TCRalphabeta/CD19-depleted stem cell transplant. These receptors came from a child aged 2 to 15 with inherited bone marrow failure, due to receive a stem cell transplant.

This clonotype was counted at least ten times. CDR3 protein: CASSLGVGDTGELFF. CDR3 nucleotide sequence: TGCGCCAGCAGCTTAGGGGTCGGGGACACCGGGGAGCTGTTTTTT. J is TRBJ2-2 and V is TRBV5-1, with D possibly called TRBD1 or TRBD2 (5 bases each). The CDR3 sequence is 15 residues long. Germline lookup yields CDR1 SGHRS and CDR2 YFSETQ. Trimming took 2 bases from V and 3 from J, leaving 11 bases between them.

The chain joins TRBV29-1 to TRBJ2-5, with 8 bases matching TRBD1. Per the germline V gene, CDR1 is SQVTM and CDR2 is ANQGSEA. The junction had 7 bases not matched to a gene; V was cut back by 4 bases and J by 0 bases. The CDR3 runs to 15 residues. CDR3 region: CSVAWGQADQETQYF. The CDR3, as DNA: TGCAGCGTTGCATGGGGACAGGCCGACCAAGAGACCCAGTACTTC.

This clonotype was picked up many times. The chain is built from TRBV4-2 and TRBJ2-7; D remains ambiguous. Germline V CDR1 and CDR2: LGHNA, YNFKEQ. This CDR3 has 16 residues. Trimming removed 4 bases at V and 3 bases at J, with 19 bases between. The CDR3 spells CASSPRSRDAVYEQYF. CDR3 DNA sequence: TGTGCCAGCAGCCCCCGGTCCCGTGACGCGGTCTACGAGCAGTACTTC.

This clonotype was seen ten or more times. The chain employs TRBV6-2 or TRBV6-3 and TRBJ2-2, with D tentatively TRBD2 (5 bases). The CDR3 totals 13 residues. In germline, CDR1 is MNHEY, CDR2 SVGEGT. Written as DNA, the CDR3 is TGTGCTCTGAGGGATCCGAACACCGGGGAGCTGTTTTTT. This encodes CALRDPNTGELFF.

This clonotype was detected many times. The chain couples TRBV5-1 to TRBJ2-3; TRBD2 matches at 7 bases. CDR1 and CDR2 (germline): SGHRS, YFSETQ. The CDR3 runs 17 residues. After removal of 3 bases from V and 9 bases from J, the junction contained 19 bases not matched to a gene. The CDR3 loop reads CASSSGLSVRGKNTQYF. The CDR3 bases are TGCGCCAGCAGCTCGGGACTGTCGGTGCGGGGGAAGAACACGCAGTATTTT.

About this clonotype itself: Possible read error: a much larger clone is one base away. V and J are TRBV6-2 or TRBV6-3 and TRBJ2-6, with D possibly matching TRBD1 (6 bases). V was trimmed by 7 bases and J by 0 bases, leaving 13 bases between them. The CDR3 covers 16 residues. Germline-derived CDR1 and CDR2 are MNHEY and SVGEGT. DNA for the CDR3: TGTGCCAGCACTTTGAGGGGGATCTCTGGGGCCAACGTCCTGACTTTC. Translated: CASTLRGISGANVLTF.

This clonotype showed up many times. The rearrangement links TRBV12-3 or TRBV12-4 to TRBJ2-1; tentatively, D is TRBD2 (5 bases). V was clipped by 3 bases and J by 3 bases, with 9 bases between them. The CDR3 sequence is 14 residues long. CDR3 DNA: TGTGCCAGCAGTTTTGGACTTCTCTACAATGAGCAGTTCTTC. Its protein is CASSFGLLYNEQFF.

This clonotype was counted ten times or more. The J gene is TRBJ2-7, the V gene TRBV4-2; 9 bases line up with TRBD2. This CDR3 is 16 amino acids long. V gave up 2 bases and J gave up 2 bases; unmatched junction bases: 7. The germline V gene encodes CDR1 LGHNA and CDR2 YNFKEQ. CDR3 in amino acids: CASSQRPTSGTYEQYF. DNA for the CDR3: TGTGCCAGCAGCCAACGCCCGACTAGCGGCACCTACGAGCAGTACTTC.

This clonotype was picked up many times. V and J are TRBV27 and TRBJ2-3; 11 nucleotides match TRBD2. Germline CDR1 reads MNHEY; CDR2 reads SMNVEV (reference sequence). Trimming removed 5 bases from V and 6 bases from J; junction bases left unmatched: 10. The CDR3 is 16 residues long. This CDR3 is CASSPLAGGWLDTQYF. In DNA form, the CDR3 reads TGTGCCAGCAGTCCTCTAGCGGGAGGTTGGTTGGATACGCAGTATTTT.